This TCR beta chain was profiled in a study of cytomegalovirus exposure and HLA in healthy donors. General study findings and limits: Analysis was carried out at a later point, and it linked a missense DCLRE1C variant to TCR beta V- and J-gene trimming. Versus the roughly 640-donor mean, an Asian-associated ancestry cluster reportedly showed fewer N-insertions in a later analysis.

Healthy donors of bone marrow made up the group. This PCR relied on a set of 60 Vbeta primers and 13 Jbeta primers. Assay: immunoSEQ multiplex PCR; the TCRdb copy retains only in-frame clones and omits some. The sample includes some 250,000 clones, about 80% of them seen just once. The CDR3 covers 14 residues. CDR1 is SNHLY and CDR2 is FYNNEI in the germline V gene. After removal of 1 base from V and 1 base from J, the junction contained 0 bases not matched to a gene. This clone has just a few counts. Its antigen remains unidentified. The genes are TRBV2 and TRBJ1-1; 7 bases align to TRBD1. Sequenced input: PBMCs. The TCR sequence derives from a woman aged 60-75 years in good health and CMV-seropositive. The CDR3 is CASSEGQGNTEAFF. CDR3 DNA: TGTGCCAGCAGTGAAGGACAGGGGAACACTGAAGCTTTCTTT. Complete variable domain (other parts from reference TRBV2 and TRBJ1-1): EPEVTQTPSHQVTQMGQEVILRCVPISNHLYFYWYRQILGQKVEFLVSFYNNEISEKSEIFDDQFSVERPDGSNFTLKIRSTKLEDSAMYFCASSEGQGNTEAFFGQGTRLTVV.